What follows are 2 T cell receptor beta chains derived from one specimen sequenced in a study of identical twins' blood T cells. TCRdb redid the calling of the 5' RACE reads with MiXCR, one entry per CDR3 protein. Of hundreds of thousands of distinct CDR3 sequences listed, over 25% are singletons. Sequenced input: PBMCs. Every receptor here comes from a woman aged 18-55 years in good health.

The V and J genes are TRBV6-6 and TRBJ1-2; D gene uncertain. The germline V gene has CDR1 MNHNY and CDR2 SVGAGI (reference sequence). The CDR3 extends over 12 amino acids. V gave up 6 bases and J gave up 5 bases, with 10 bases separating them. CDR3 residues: CASSPAGYGYTF. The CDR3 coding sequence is TGTGCCAGCAGCCCTGCTGGTTATGGCTACACCTTC.

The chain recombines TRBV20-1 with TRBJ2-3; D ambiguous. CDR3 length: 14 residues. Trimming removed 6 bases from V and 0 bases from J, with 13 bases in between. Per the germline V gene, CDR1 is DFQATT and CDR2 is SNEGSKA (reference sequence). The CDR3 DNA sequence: TGCAGTGCCCGTCCCACTATTAGCACAGATACGCAGTATTTT. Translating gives CSARPTISTDTQYF.